The sequence of this TCR beta chain was determined in a study of cytomegalovirus exposure and HLA in healthy donors. About the research overall: Later analysis reported that the approximately 110 validation repertoires shared the platform of the roughly 680 first-cohort repertoires. Findings and limits, study-wide: There were some public TCRs occurring in many donors, but most TCR sequences were rare.

In the case of this clone: Its specificity is unknown.

The length of the CDR3 is 15 residues. In germline, CDR1 is MGHDK, CDR2 SYGVNS. V was trimmed by 5 bases and J by 5 bases, leaving 19 bases between them. The study drew the donors from its roughly 120-subject validation cohort, separate from the roughly 670-subject first cohort. Profiled with immunoSEQ multiplex PCR; TCRdb holds only in-frame clones, not every one. The table records 130,000 to 150,000 clones, about 91% of them present only once. V is TRBV25-1 and J is TRBJ2-7; D possibly corresponds to TRBD2 (6 bases). The sequence derives from a woman aged 18-29 years in good health and CMV-seropositive. Sample: PBMCs. The CDR3 sequence is CASSKWAGFADEQYF. CDR3 nucleotide sequence: TGTGCCAGCAGTAAATGGGCGGGGTTTGCGGACGAGCAGTACTTC.